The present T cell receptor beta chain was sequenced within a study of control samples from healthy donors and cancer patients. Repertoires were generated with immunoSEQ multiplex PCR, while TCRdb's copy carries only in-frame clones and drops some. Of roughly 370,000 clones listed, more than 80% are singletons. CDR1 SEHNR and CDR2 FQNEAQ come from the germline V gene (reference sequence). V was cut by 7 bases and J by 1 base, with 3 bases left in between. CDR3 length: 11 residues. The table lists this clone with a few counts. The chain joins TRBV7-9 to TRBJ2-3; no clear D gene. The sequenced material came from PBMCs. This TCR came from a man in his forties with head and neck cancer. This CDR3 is CASKGTDTQYF. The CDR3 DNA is TGTGCCAGCAAGGGCACAGATACGCAGTATTTT.